Described below is a single T cell receptor (beta chain) sequence and its context. Its antigen is not known. The data derive from a study of OX40 agonist ivuxolimab in advanced cancers. Findings and caveats of the study: Nonresponders included some who also had low normalized T-cell clonal expansion. Relative to CD4+ cells, CD8+ T cells on average had more expanded clones.

This CDR3 has 14 amino acids. In germline, CDR1 is LNHDA, CDR2 SQIVND (reference sequence). Trimming removed 6 bases from V and 3 bases from J, with 15 bases in between. Systemic immunosuppression or autoimmune disease history was grounds to exclude patients. Produced via immunoSEQ multiplex PCR; TCRdb's table is partial and in-frame only. The table includes 11,000 to 15,000 clones, roughly nine tenths detected once. This chain joins TRBV19 and TRBJ2-7; D not certain. The source is an adult with an advanced solid tumor such as melanoma, head and neck, liver or kidney cancer. Material: CD4+ or CD8+ T cells sorted from blood, obtained in a trial of the OX40 agonist ivuxolimab. This CDR3 is CASSPGPSSYEQYF. In nucleotides, the CDR3 is TGTGCCAGTAGCCCGGGTCCCTCTAGCTACGAGCAGTACTTC.